The 31 T cell receptor beta chains below were found in one sample sequenced in a study of blood T cell repertoires in COVID-19. The method was immunoSEQ multiplex PCR; TCRdb's version includes in-frame clones alone and lacks a portion of them. The sample lists fewer than 250,000 clones, roughly 85% occurring once. The sequencing input was PBMCs or T cells enriched from blood (not recorded which). The receptor set was obtained from a man younger than 45 who had recovered from COVID-19.

The chain joins TRBV15 to TRBJ2-1; TRBD2 matches at 14 bases. Looked up from germline, CDR1 is LNHNV and CDR2 is YYDKDF (reference sequence). CDR3 length equals 16 residues. J was trimmed by 6 bases and V by 3 bases; bases with no gene match: 4. The CDR3 sequence: CATSSGTSGSPNEQFF. CDR3 bases: TGTGCCACCAGCAGCGGGACTAGCGGGAGTCCCAATGAGCAGTTCTTC.

The chain links TRBV20-1 to TRBJ2-2; perhaps TRBD1 as D (5 bases). Per germline, CDR1 DFQATT and CDR2 SNEGSKA (reference sequence). The germline V and J ends were trimmed by 3 bases and 3 bases, with 11 bases remaining between them. CDR3 length equals 14 residues. CDR3 in amino acids: CSASVPGYTGELFF. The CDR3 DNA is TGCAGTGCTAGTGTCCCAGGGTACACCGGGGAGCTGTTTTTT.

This clone has more than one count but fewer than ten. Other DNA sequences in this specimen translate into the identical CDR3. The V gene is TRBV3-1 (or the pseudogene TRBV3-2), the J gene TRBJ2-2, with 9 bases matching TRBD2. Germline lookup yields CDR1 LGHDT and CDR2 YNNKEL (reference sequence). Losses at the gene ends were 1 base for V and 4 bases for J; bases not matched to a gene: 7. The CDR3 extends over 17 amino acids. The CDR3 nucleotides read TGTGCCAGCAGCCAAGGGAGGCGGGGGGGCCGCACCGGGGAGCTGTTTTTT. Encoded protein: CASSQGRRGGRTGELFF.

This CDR3 is CASSQEGAVYNEQFF. In DNA form, the CDR3 reads TGCGCCAGCAGCCAAGAAGGGGCCGTCTACAATGAGCAGTTCTTC. The chain recombines TRBV4-1 with TRBJ2-1, with D perhaps matching TRBD1 (5 bases). The CDR3 is 15 amino acids. V was cut by 0 bases and J by 3 bases, with 9 bases left in between. The germline V gene encodes CDR1 MGHRA and CDR2 YSYEKL.

J is TRBJ2-1 and V is TRBV10-3; TRBD1 might be the D (6 bases). Deletions cut 6 bases from V and 4 bases from J, with 16 bases between. Germline V gene lookup returns CDR1 ENHRY and CDR2 SYGVKD. The CDR3 extends over 15 amino acids. Written as DNA, the CDR3 is TGTGCCATCAGCCCGGACAGAGATAATTACAATGAGCAGTTCTTC. Translating it yields CAISPDRDNYNEQFF.

The gene calls are TRBV19 and TRBJ2-3; TRBD2 is a possible D gene (5 bases). The germline CDR1 and CDR2 sequences are LNHDA and SQIVND (reference sequence). This CDR3 contains 15 residues. V was pared by 4 bases and J by 4 bases, with 15 bases between. The CDR3 is CASSTLAGVSDTQYF. For the CDR3, the DNA is TGTGCCAGTAGTACCTTAGCCGGGGTATCAGATACGCAGTATTTT. The full variable domain, its missing parts supplied by reference TRBV19 and TRBJ2-3, is DGGITQSPKYLFRKEGQNVTLSCEQNLNHDAMYWYRQDPGQGLRLIYYSQIVNDFQKGDIAEGYSVSREKKESFPLTVTSAQKNPTAFYLCASSTLAGVSDTQYFGPGTRLTVL.

The chain joins TRBV15 to TRBJ2-1; perhaps TRBD1 as D (7 bases). The germline V and J ends were trimmed by 1 base and 8 bases, with 27 bases remaining between them. The V gene's germline CDR1 is LNHNV and CDR2 YYDKDF (reference sequence). The CDR3 is 19 residues long. For the CDR3, the DNA is TGTGCCACCAGCAGAGGGGCGCGGGGTGGGACAGACCGTCTCTATGAGCAGTTCTTC. It codes for CATSRGARGGTDRLYEQFF.

The chain carries TRBV19 and TRBJ1-5; TRBD1 agrees at 7 bases. The CDR3 sequence is 18 residues long. Per the germline V gene, CDR1 is LNHDA and CDR2 is SQIVND (reference sequence). V lost 10 bases to trimming and J lost 2 bases; unmatched junction nucleotides: 20. Written as DNA, the CDR3 is TGTGCCACTGAACCACCCCAGACAGGGCTTGGACGCAATCAGCCCCAGCATTTT. Its translation: CATEPPQTGLGRNQPQHF.

This chain connects TRBV6-5 to TRBJ1-2; the D is unclear. V gave up 5 bases and J gave up 10 bases, with 20 bases separating them. The CDR3 is 14 amino acids. CDR1 and CDR2 from the germline V gene are MNHEY and SVGAGI. The DNA of the CDR3 is TGTGCCAGCAGTCGAAGCAATTTGGAGAGTGCCTACACCTTC. Translation: CASSRSNLESAYTF.

At least ten counts were recorded for this clone. The chain recombines TRBV6-1 with TRBJ1-4; D gene ambiguous. The length of the CDR3 is 15 residues. V lost 1 base to trimming and J lost 4 bases, with 10 bases between them. CDR1 and CDR2 (germline): MNHNS, SASEGT. CDR3 in DNA: TGTGCCAGCAGTGAAGGGAGGGTGGGTAATGAAAAACTGTTTTTT. Translation: CASSEGRVGNEKLFF.

The chain uses TRBV19 and TRBJ2-2; 9 nucleotides agree with TRBD1. The CDR3 spans 17 residues. Germline CDR1 is LNHDA and CDR2 is SQIVND (reference sequence). V gave up 5 bases and J gave up 4 bases; unmatched junction bases: 11. CDR3 coding DNA: TGTGCCAGTAGTGAGGACAGGGGCCAGCCGGGCACCGGGGAGCTGTTTTTT. Its translation is CASSEDRGQPGTGELFF.

The V and J genes are TRBV5-1 and TRBJ1-4; D gene unclear. Per germline, CDR1 SGHRS and CDR2 YFSETQ. V lost 0 bases and J lost 6, with 12 bases in between. The CDR3 is 15 residues long. CDR3 nucleotide sequence: TGCGCCAGCAGCTTGGGCGGATTACTTTATGAAAAACTGTTTTTT. As protein: CASSLGGLLYEKLFF. Full variable domain (missing parts from reference TRBV5-1 and TRBJ1-4): KAGVTQTPRYLIKTRGQQVTLSCSPISGHRSVSWYQQTPGQGLQFLFEYFSETQRNKGNFPGRFSGRQFSNSRSEMNVSTLELGDSALYLCASSLGGLLYEKLFFGSGTQLSVL.

The V call is TRBV4-3, the J call TRBJ2-5; 9 bases agree with TRBD2. This CDR3 has 15 residues. Looked up from germline, CDR1 is LGHNA and CDR2 is YSLEER. The V segment lost 0 bases and the J segment 5 bases; nucleotides outside the gene matches: 4. The CDR3 nucleotides read TGCGCCAGCAGCCAAGATTCTAGCGGGGCGGAGACCCAGTACTTC. This sequence encodes CASSQDSSGAETQYF.

This chain uses TRBV5-1 with TRBJ2-2; weak D call: TRBD1 (6 bases). V lost 0 bases and J 6 bases, leaving 15 bases between the germline ends. The CDR3 runs 16 residues. The germline gives CDR1 SGHRS, CDR2 YFSETQ. CDR3 DNA sequence: TGCGCCAGCAGCTTGGGTCCAGGGGTTCTAGCCGGGGAGCTGTTTTTT. Translating it yields CASSLGPGVLAGELFF.

The chain employs TRBV28 and TRBJ1-5, with D tentatively TRBD1 (6 bases). Germline lookup yields CDR1 MDHEN and CDR2 SYDVKM. V was trimmed by 5 bases and J by 4 bases, leaving 21 bases between them. The CDR3 is 17 residues long. CDR3 coding DNA: TGTGCCAGCAGTGTCGGGGGGGCTCGAGGCCAAAATCAGCCCCAGCATTTT. Encoded protein: CASSVGGARGQNQPQHF.

This sequence joins TRBV7-2 and TRBJ1-2, with 8 bases identical to TRBD1. The V and J ends lost 1 base and 2 bases, in that order; junction bases with no gene match: 3. Germline lookup yields CDR1 SGHTA and CDR2 FQGNSA. The CDR3 sequence is 15 residues long. CDR3 sequence reads: CASSLGSGGNYGYTF. DNA for the CDR3: TGTGCCAGCAGCTTAGGGTCAGGGGGCAACTATGGCTACACCTTC.

This chain links TRBV13 with TRBJ1-4, with TRBD1 matching 10 bases. The CDR3 is 19 amino acids. The trim removed 4 bases at V and 3 bases at J, leaving 14 bases unmatched. Germline assignment: CDR1 PRHDT and CDR2 FYEKMQ (reference sequence). This CDR3 is CASSSKDWTGGASNEKLFF. The CDR3 region has the DNA TGTGCCAGCAGCTCCAAAGACTGGACAGGGGGAGCGTCTAATGAAAAACTGTTTTTT.

The chain employs TRBV6-5 and TRBJ2-5; TRBD2 aligns across 14 bases. The CDR3 length is 15 residues. Germline CDR1 and CDR2: MNHEY and SVGAGI. V shed 6 bases and J 5 bases; nucleotides not matched to a gene: 5. The DNA for the CDR3 is TGTGCCAGCAGCAGACTAGCGGGGGGGCCCGAGACCCAGTACTTC. This sequence encodes CASSRLAGGPETQYF.

V usage is TRBV5-1 and J usage is TRBJ2-7; 10 bases line up with TRBD1. J was trimmed by 3 bases and V by 3 bases; bases with no gene match: 0. Looked up from germline, CDR1 is SGHRS and CDR2 is YFSETQ. This CDR3 contains 13 residues. The CDR3 loop is CASSWDRGYEQYF. The CDR3 DNA reads TGCGCCAGCAGCTGGGACAGGGGCTACGAGCAGTACTTC.

This chain uses TRBV6-5 with TRBJ1-2; 8 positions agree with TRBD1. J was trimmed by 2 bases and V by 10 bases; bases with no gene match: 6. Germline assignment: CDR1 MNHEY and CDR2 SVGAGI. This CDR3 is 13 amino acids long. The CDR3 DNA sequence: TGTGCCATCGGGACAGGAGCGAACTATGGCTACACCTTC. Translated, it gives CAIGTGANYGYTF.

The chain is built from TRBV5-4 and TRBJ2-5; 12 nucleotides match TRBD2. Germline V gene lookup returns CDR1 SGHNT and CDR2 YYREEE (reference sequence). This CDR3 spans 15 amino acids. J lost 3 bases, V lost 3 bases, and 3 bases had no gene match. This chain's CDR3 is CASSSRLAGEETQYF. The CDR3 DNA follows: TGTGCCAGCAGCTCCCGACTAGCGGGGGAAGAGACCCAGTACTTC.

J is TRBJ1-5 and V is TRBV4-1; D is uncertain. The CDR3 is 16 residues long. Deletions cut 0 bases from V and 4 bases from J, with 13 bases between. Germline-derived CDR1 and CDR2 are MGHRA and YSYEKL. The CDR3 loop is CASSQDGGIGNQPQHF. CDR3 sequence (DNA): TGCGCCAGCAGCCAAGATGGAGGGATCGGGAATCAGCCCCAGCATTTT.

The CDR3 bases are TGTGCCAGCAGCCAAAGACAGGTGTCCTACGAGCAGTACTTC. Amino acid sequence: CASSQRQVSYEQYF. The chain recombines TRBV14 with TRBJ2-7, with D possibly TRBD1 on 6 matching bases. V shed 2 bases and J shed 1 base, with 9 bases lying between them. CDR1 is SGHDN, CDR2 FVKESK, per germline. The CDR3 totals 14 residues.

The chain recombines TRBV7-2 with TRBJ2-1, with TRBD2 identical over 11 bases. Germline trimming cut 1 base from V and 10 bases from J; bases unmatched to any gene: 9. The germline CDR1 and CDR2 sequences are SGHTA and FQGNSA. CDR3 length: 16 residues. CDR3 nucleotides: TGTGCCAGCAGCTTAGTGATAGCTAGCGGGGGGAGGGAGCAGTTCTTC. This translates into CASSLVIASGGREQFF.

The chain is built from TRBV6-5 and TRBJ1-6; weak D call: TRBD1 (5 bases). V was pared by 2 bases and J by 8 bases, with 10 bases between. The germline gives CDR1 MNHEY, CDR2 SVGAGI. The CDR3 covers 14 residues. CDR3 DNA sequence: TGTGCCAGCAGTTACGGTGGGACTTATTCACCCCTCCACTTT. Protein: CASSYGGTYSPLHF.

The chain couples TRBV6-5 to TRBJ2-1, with TRBD1 identical over 10 bases. The trim removed 6 bases at V and 7 bases at J, leaving 3 bases unmatched. The CDR3 has 13 residues. Germline V gene data show CDR1 as MNHEY and CDR2 as SVGAGI. The CDR3 coding sequence is TGTGCCAGCAGCGGGACAGGGGAAAATGAGCAGTTCTTC. Translation: CASSGTGENEQFF.

The chain has TRBV6-5 and TRBJ1-1; D is possibly TRBD1 (5 bases). Per the germline V gene, CDR1 is MNHEY and CDR2 is SVGAGI. The V gene lost 7 bases and the J gene lost 8 bases, with 23 bases spanning the gap. This CDR3 has 15 amino acids. The CDR3, as DNA: TGTGCCAGCACCATTGGGGGGGTCCAAAGGTCGGAAGCTTTCTTT. Translated: CASTIGGVQRSEAFF.

The chain recombines TRBV4-2 with TRBJ2-3; tentatively, D is TRBD2 (5 bases). With 0 bases removed from V and 1 base from J, the gap between germline ends came to 11 bases. The CDR3 is 16 amino acids. Looked up from germline, CDR1 is LGHNA and CDR2 is YNFKEQ. CDR3 DNA sequence: TGTGCCAGCAGCCAAGATTCGGGGTCGGGCACAGATACGCAGTATTTT. Amino acid sequence: CASSQDSGSGTDTQYF.

V gene TRBV6-5 combines with J gene TRBJ1-2, with D maybe TRBD1 (6 bases). The CDR3 is 14 amino acids. Between the trimmed V and J ends, which lost 0 bases and 6 bases, there was a span of 11 bases. Per the germline V gene, CDR1 is MNHEY and CDR2 is SVGAGI. The CDR3 bases are TGTGCCAGCAGTTACTCTCAGGGGCGGAATGGCTACACCTTC. Translating it yields CASSYSQGRNGYTF.

The chain employs TRBV18 and TRBJ2-6, with a tentative D call TRBD2 (5 bases). Per the germline V gene, CDR1 is KGHSH and CDR2 is LQKENI. The V end lost 6 bases, the J end lost 3 bases, and 12 bases lay between the germline ends. This CDR3 is built from 15 residues. The CDR3 reads CASSSGGVGANVLTF. In DNA, the CDR3 is TGTGCCAGCTCCAGCGGTGGCGTTGGGGCCAACGTCCTGACTTTC.

The J gene is TRBJ2-3, the V gene TRBV5-8; 10 positions agree with TRBD2. The CDR3 runs 14 residues. Trimming cost V 4 bases and J 5 bases; bases outside gene matches: 4. The V gene's germline CDR1 is SGHTS and CDR2 YDEGEE. CDR3 DNA sequence: TGTGCCAGCAGCCGGACTAGCGGAATAGATACGCAGTATTTT. Translation: CASSRTSGIDTQYF.